This entry is about one T cell receptor (beta chain). This record belongs to a study of blood T cell repertoires in COVID-19. Sequenced by immunoSEQ multiplex PCR; TCRdb stores in-frame clones only, minus some. The data show around 110,000 clones, around 75% seen once. The CDR3 covers 20 residues. The ends lost 5 bases at V and 0 bases at J; junction bases unmatched: 16. Germline V lookup: CDR1 MDHEN, CDR2 SYDVKM. The sequencing sample was made of peripheral blood. This chain uses TRBV28 with TRBJ2-1, with 10 bases that match TRBD1. The receptor's source is a human donor with acute or convalescent COVID-19. The donor label of this sample is uncertain. The CDR3 coding sequence is TGTGCCAGCAGTCTAGGGGACAGGGGCCGGGGTGGAGGCTCCTACAATGAGCAGTTCTTC. Protein: CASSLGDRGRGGGSYNEQFF. Based on the CDR3 plus reference TRBV28 and TRBJ2-1, the full variable domain is DVKVTQSSRYLVKRTGEKVFLECVQDMDHENMFWYRQDPGLGLRLIYFSYDVKMKEKGDIPEGYSVSREKKERFSLILESASTNQTSMYLCASSLGDRGRGGGSYNEQFFGPGTRLTVL.